This TCR beta chain was sequenced in a study of shared T cell receptors in the human thymus. Repertoires were generated with immunoSEQ multiplex PCR, while TCRdb's copy carries only in-frame clones and drops some. The sample records hundreds of thousands of clones, about 90% being singletons. The germline CDR1 and CDR2 sequences are SEHNR and FQNEAQ (reference sequence). The V segment lost 5 bases and the J segment 3 bases; nucleotides outside the gene matches: 4. CDR3 size: 15 residues. These same records also appear under a second study, on human thymus T cells. That investigation notes: Thymus tissue was removed during corrective cardiac surgery. Apparent bias marked the V and J gene usage of thymic and blood repertoires.

The chain has TRBV7-9 and TRBJ2-7; 13 bases map to TRBD2. This receptor was taken from a boy in the first two years of life with a congenital heart defect. Sequenced sample: thymocytes. DNA of the CDR3: TGTGCCAGCAGCCCCGGGACTAGCGGGAACTACGAGCAGTACTTC. It is translated as CASSPGTSGNYEQYF.